The rows below give T cell receptor beta chains drawn from one sample of a study of tumor and adjacent non-tumor tissue in lung cancer. MiXCR was run by TCRdb on the multiplex PCR reads, yielding one entry per CDR3 protein. Of 45,000 to 65,000 distinct CDR3 sequences in the sample, 60% to 80% were seen once. The sample taken for sequencing was distant non-tumor lung tissue. The receptor set was obtained from a woman aged 60-70 years with non-small cell lung cancer. Each CDR3 is given with its conserved first and last residue. D genes are given only for firm matches. Clone sizes are given selectively: once, few, many, or a class where the clone is expanded.

CDR3 DNA: TGCGCCAACAGCCAAGGGACTATCGGGGCAGATACGCAGTACTTT
CDR3 protein: CANSQGTIGADTQYF
J gene: TRBJ2-3
CDR3 length: 15
clone size: .
D gene: TRBD2
V gene: TRBV4-3

CDR3 DNA: TGTGCCAGCAGTTTAGGAGGGAGCAATCAGTCCCAGCATTTT
CDR3 protein: CASSLGGSNQSQHF
J gene: TRBJ1-5
CDR3 length: 14
clone size: .
D gene: .
V gene: TRBV12-3/TRBV12-4

CDR3 DNA: TGCAGCGTTGAAGATCAGGCAGGCGGTTACCACGAGCAGTTTTTC
CDR3 protein: CSVEDQAGGYHEQFF
J gene: TRBJ2-7
CDR3 length: 15
clone size: .
D gene: .
V gene: TRBV29-1

CDR3 DNA: TGTGCCAACAACCGAAGGACTAGCGGGATCCCGAACACCGGGGAGCTGTTTTTT
CDR3 protein: CANNRRTSGIPNTGELFF
J gene: TRBJ2-2
CDR3 length: 18
clone size: .
D gene: TRBD2
V gene: TRBV5-6

CDR3 DNA: TGTGCCAGCAGTTACCTTTCCCGGGGTGAGCAGTTCTTC
CDR3 protein: CASSYLSRGEQFF
J gene: TRBJ2-1
CDR3 length: 13
clone size: .
D gene: .
V gene: TRBV11-1

CDR3 DNA: TGTACCAGCAGTTACGGAACAAATTCCTATGGCTACACATTC
CDR3 protein: CTSSYGTNSYGYTF
J gene: TRBJ1-2
CDR3 length: 14
clone size: .
D gene: .
V gene: TRBV6-6

CDR3 DNA: TGTGCCAGCGCCCTCATAGCTGGAGGTAGAGCAGATACGCAGTATTTT
CDR3 protein: CASALIAGGRADTQYF
J gene: TRBJ2-3
CDR3 length: 16
clone size: .
D gene: .
V gene: TRBV6-6

CDR3 DNA: TGTGCCAGCAGCTTGGTTGCCGGGAGGGAAAATCAGTCCCAGCATTTT
CDR3 protein: CASSLVAGRENQSQHF
J gene: TRBJ1-5
CDR3 length: 16
clone size: .
D gene: .
V gene: TRBV5-8

CDR3 DNA: TGCGCCAACACATTAATTGCGACGGGACAGAACTATGGCCACACCTTC
CDR3 protein: CANTLIATGQNYGHTF
J gene: TRBJ1-2
CDR3 length: 16
clone size: .
D gene: TRBD1
V gene: TRBV4-1

CDR3 DNA: TGTGCGAGCAGCCAAGCTACCGGGAGAGTCTTTTCTGGGGCCAACGTCCTGACTTTC
CDR3 protein: CASSQATGRVFSGANVLTF
J gene: TRBJ2-6
CDR3 length: 19
clone size: .
D gene: .
V gene: TRBV4-2

CDR3 DNA: TGTGCCAGCAGCTATCCGGGACAGGGAGAATCCGATGGCTACACGTTC
CDR3 protein: CASSYPGQGESDGYTF
J gene: TRBJ1-2
CDR3 length: 16
clone size: .
D gene: TRBD1
V gene: TRBV5-4

CDR3 DNA: TGTGCCTGCAGTGAAGACGGACACAATCAGCCTCAGCATTTT
CDR3 protein: CACSEDGHNQPQHF
J gene: TRBJ1-5
CDR3 length: 14
clone size: .
D gene: .
V gene: TRBV6-1

CDR3 DNA: TGTGCCATCAGCCAGGGGGCCCGTGAAGTTTTGTTT
CDR3 protein: CAISQGAREVLF
J gene: TRBJ1-1
CDR3 length: 12
clone size: .
D gene: TRBD1
V gene: TRBV10-3

CDR3 DNA: TGTCCCAGCAGCTTACCGACAGGGCGCTACGAGCAGTACTTC
CDR3 protein: CPSSLPTGRYEQYF
J gene: TRBJ2-7
CDR3 length: 14
clone size: .
D gene: TRBD1
V gene: TRBV11-2

CDR3 DNA: TGCGCCAGCAGTCACGCACAGGGGGCTAATGAAGCTTTCTTT
CDR3 protein: CASSHAQGANEAFF
J gene: TRBJ1-1
CDR3 length: 14
clone size: .
D gene: TRBD1
V gene: TRBV4-1

CDR3 DNA: TGTGCCGGCAGTTTGCACGGAGAGACCTCCGGGAGAGATACGCAGTATTTT
CDR3 protein: CAGSLHGETSGRDTQYF
J gene: TRBJ2-3
CDR3 length: 17
clone size: .
D gene: .
V gene: TRBV6-2/TRBV6-3

CDR3 DNA: TGTGCCAGCAGCTTTGGCCCCTCACGAGCTTTATTT
CDR3 protein: CASSFGPSRALF
J gene: TRBJ1-1
CDR3 length: 12
clone size: once
D gene: .
V gene: TRBV7-9

CDR3 DNA: TGCAGTACTAGAGAAGATCTCAGGACAGGGAATAGCAATCAGCCCCAGCATTTT
CDR3 protein: CSTREDLRTGNSNQPQHF
J gene: TRBJ1-5
CDR3 length: 18
clone size: .
D gene: TRBD1
V gene: TRBV20-1

CDR3 DNA: TGTGATGGCTGTTTATTGCCTCCTACCTACACTGAAGCTTTCTTT
CDR3 protein: CDGCLLPPTYTEAFF
J gene: TRBJ1-1
CDR3 length: 15
clone size: .
D gene: .
V gene: TRBV28

CDR3 DNA: TGTGCCGGTGGACAGGGGAATGATGGCTACACCTTC
CDR3 protein: CAGGQGNDGYTF
J gene: TRBJ1-2
CDR3 length: 12
clone size: many
D gene: TRBD1
V gene: TRBV7-9

CDR3 DNA: TGTGCAAGCAGTACGACTAGCGGGGGGCCTGCAAATACGCAGTATTTT
CDR3 protein: CASSTTSGGPANTQYF
J gene: TRBJ2-3
CDR3 length: 16
clone size: .
D gene: TRBD2
V gene: TRBV12-3/TRBV12-4

CDR3 DNA: TGTGCCAGCAGCTTAGAGGGCGCCTTTGGGATCCAGTACTTC
CDR3 protein: CASSLEGAFGIQYF
J gene: TRBJ2-5
CDR3 length: 14
clone size: once
D gene: .
V gene: TRBV11-2

CDR3 DNA: TGCGCCAGCAGCTCCGCTAGCGGGGGGCCGTATGGCACAGATACGCAGTATTTT
CDR3 protein: CASSSASGGPYGTDTQYF
J gene: TRBJ2-3
CDR3 length: 18
clone size: many
D gene: TRBD2
V gene: TRBV5-1

CDR3 DNA: TGTGCCAGCGGCCGGATACGGGGGGCCCAAGAGACCCAGTACTTC
CDR3 protein: CASGRIRGAQETQYF
J gene: TRBJ2-5
CDR3 length: 15
clone size: .
D gene: .
V gene: TRBV7-9

CDR3 DNA: TGCAGTGCTAGTCCTTCAGGGGTCTCGTTATTC
CDR3 protein: CSASPSGVSLF
J gene: TRBJ2-1
CDR3 length: 11
clone size: .
D gene: .
V gene: TRBV20-1